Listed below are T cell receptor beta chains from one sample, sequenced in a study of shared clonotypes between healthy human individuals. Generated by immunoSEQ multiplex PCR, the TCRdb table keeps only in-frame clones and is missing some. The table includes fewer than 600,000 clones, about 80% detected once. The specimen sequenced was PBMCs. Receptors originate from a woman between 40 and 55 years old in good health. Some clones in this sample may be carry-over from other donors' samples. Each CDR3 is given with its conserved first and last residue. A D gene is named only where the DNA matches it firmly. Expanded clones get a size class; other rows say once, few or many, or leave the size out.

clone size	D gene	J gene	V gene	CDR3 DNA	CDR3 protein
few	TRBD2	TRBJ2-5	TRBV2	TGTGCCACAGCAGCGGGATCCCAAGAGACCCAGTACTTC	CATAAGSQETQYF
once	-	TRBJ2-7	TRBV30	TGTGCCTGGAGGCGGGTCCTTAGCTCCGAGCAGTACTTC	CAWRRVLSSEQYF
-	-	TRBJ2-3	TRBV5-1	TGCGCCAGCAGCTTGGGTGGGCCGACAGATACGCAGTATTTT	CASSLGGPTDTQYF
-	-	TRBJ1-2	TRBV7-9	TGTGCCAGCAGCTTAGGGTCGAGTTCTAACTATGGCTACACCTTC	CASSLGSSSNYGYTF
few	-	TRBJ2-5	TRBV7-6	TGTGCCAGCAGCCTCGGTTTTGGGCAAGAGACCCAGTACTTC	CASSLGFGQETQYF
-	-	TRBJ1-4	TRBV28	TGTGCCAGCAGTTTGGGTCATGAAAAACTGTTTTTT	CASSLGHEKLFF
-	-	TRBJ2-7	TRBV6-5	TGTGCCAGCAGTTACGACGAGCAGTACTACGAGCAGTACTTC	CASSYDEQYYEQYF
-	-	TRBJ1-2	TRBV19	TGTGCCAGTAGTATAGATCGTTCAGACGGCTACACCTTC	CASSIDRSDGYTF
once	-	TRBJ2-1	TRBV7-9	TGTGCCAGCAGCTTAGCGGCGGTGGCTGGTGAGCAGTTCTTC	CASSLAAVAGEQFF
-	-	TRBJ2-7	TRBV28	TGTGCCAGCAGAAAGGTCTACGAGCAGTACTTC	CASRKVYEQYF
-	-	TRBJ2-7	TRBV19	TGTGCCAGTAGTACCCCAGGGAATTCATCGGGCGAGCAGTACTTC	CASSTPGNSSGEQYF
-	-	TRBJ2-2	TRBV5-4	TGTGCCAGCACAGACAGGAACACCGGGGAGCTGTTTTTT	CASTDRNTGELFF
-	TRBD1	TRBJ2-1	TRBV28	TGTGCCAGCAGTTCGATACAGGGGCCTCACAATGAGCAGTTCTTC	CASSSIQGPHNEQFF
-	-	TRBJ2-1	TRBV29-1	TGCAGCGTTGATTCAGGAGGGCATGAGCAGTTCTTC	CSVDSGGHEQFF
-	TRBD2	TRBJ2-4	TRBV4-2	TGTGCCAGCAGCTACGGACTAGCGGTAGCCAAAAACATTCAGTACTTC	CASSYGLAVAKNIQYF
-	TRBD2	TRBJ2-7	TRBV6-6	TGTGCCAGCAGTTACGGGACTAGCGGGGGCTCCTACGAGCAGTACTTC	CASSYGTSGGSYEQYF
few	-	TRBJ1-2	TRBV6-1	TGTGCCAGCCTTCGGGGGTACTATGGCTACACCTTC	CASLRGYYGYTF
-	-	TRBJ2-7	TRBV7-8	TGTGCCAGCAGCCAGTCCTTATCCTACGAGCAGTACTTC	CASSQSLSYEQYF
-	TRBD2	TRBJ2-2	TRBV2	TGTGCCAGCAGCCCCTTGACTATGCGGGAGCGGGAGCTGTTTTTT	CASSPLTMRERELFF
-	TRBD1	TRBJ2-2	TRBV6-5	TGTGCCAGCAGGGGGGGACAGGGGGACACCGGGGAGCTGTTTTTT	CASRGGQGDTGELFF
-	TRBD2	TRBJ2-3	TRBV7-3	TGTGCCAGCAGCCGGTCAACTAGCGGCAGCACAGATACGCAGTATTTT	CASSRSTSGSTDTQYF
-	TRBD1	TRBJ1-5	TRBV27	TGTGCCAGCAGTTCCACAGGGGGAGATCAGCCCCAGCATTTT	CASSSTGGDQPQHF
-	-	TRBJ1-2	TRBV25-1	TGTGCCGGGGGGGGCCCTGGAGGGGGCTACACCTTC	CAGGGPGGGYTF
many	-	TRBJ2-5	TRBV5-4	TGTGCCAGCAGCCGCCCAGATACGGTACAAGAGACCCAGTACTTC	CASSRPDTVQETQYF
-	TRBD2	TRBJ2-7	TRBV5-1	TGCGCCAGCAGCTCGAAACTCCTAGCGGGGGACGACGGGCAGTACTTC	CASSSKLLAGDDGQYF
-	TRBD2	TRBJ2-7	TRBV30	TGTGCCTGGAGTCTCACGGGACTAGCAGGCGAGCAGTACTTC	CAWSLTGLAGEQYF
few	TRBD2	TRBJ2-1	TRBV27	TGTGCCAGCAGTTTTGTCGGGGGGAACAATGAGCAGTTCTTC	CASSFVGGNNEQFF
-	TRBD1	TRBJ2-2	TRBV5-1	TGCGCCAGCAGCTGGACAGGGTCGAACACCGGGGAGCTGTTTTTT	CASSWTGSNTGELFF
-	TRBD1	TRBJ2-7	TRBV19	TGTGCCAGTAGTAATGGACAGGGGGCCGAGCAGTACTTC	CASSNGQGAEQYF
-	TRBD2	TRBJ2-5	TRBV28	TGTGCCAGCAGCCCCCTTGGGGAGGGACAAGAGACCCAGTACTTC	CASSPLGEGQETQYF
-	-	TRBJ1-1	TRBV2	TGTGCCAGCAGTATGGGAAGGGGGAGAGCTTTCTTT	CASSMGRGRAFF
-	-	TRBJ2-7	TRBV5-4	TGTGCCAGCAGCTTGCGCCAGGAAAGCCGAGAGCAGTACTTC	CASSLRQESREQYF
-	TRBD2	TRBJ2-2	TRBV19	TGTGCCAGTAGTCCCAGGGGGACTAGCGGGAAGAACGGGGAGCTGTTTTTT	CASSPRGTSGKNGELFF
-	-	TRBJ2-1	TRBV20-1	TGCAGTGCTAGGAGGGGCAATGAGCAGTTCTTC	CSARRGNEQFF
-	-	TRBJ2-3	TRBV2	TGTGCCAGCAGTGAAGCTCCGAGGGCCTCAGATACGCAGTATTTT	CASSEAPRASDTQYF
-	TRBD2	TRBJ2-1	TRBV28	TGTGCCAGCAGTGCACTCAAAGCGGGAGAGTCCTACAATGAGCAGTTCTTC	CASSALKAGESYNEQFF
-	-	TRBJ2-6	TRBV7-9	TGTGCCAGCCCTCCTTGGAAGGGGGCCAACGTCCTGACTTTC	CASPPWKGANVLTF
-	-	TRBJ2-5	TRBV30	TGTGCCTGGAACACCGAGGGGTGGGGGGAGACCCAGTACTTC	CAWNTEGWGETQYF
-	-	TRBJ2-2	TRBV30	TGTGCCTGGAGTGTGCAGGGCACCGGGGAGCTGTTTTTT	CAWSVQGTGELFF
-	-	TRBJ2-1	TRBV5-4	TGTGCCAGCAGCTCCCAGGCAACCTTCTCCTACAATGAGCAGTTCTTC	CASSSQATFSYNEQFF
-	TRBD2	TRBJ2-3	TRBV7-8	TGTGCCAGCCCCCAGGCGGGGGAATACGCAGATACGCAGTATTTT	CASPQAGEYADTQYF
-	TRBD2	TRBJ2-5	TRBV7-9	TGTGCCAGCAGTCCTCCTGGACTAGCGGGCCAAGAGACCCAGTACTTC	CASSPPGLAGQETQYF
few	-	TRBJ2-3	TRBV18	TGTGCCAGCTCACCACTCGGTGGGTGGGGAGATACGCAGTATTTT	CASSPLGGWGDTQYF
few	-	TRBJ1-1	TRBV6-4	TGTGCCAGCAGTGACCCGAAACGAGGGGCGCCGAACACTGAAGCTTTCTTT	CASSDPKRGAPNTEAFF
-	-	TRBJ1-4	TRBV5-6	TGTGCCAGCAGCTTGAGTCCGTCTAATGAAAAACTGTTTTTT	CASSLSPSNEKLFF
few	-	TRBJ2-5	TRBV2	TGTGCCAGCAGGATGGAGACCCAGTACTTC	CASRMETQYF
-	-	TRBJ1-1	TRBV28	TGTGCCAGCAGTTTAGGGGTGGGACGGACACTCATGAACACTGAAGCTTTCTTT	CASSLGVGRTLMNTEAFF
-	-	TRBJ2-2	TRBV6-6	TGTGCCAGCAGTTACTCGAGCGGGCGGGACACCGGGGAGCTGTTTTTT	CASSYSSGRDTGELFF
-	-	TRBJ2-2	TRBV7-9	TGTGCCAGCAGCTTATTGGGGGCCCCAAACACCGGGGAGCTGTTTTTT	CASSLLGAPNTGELFF
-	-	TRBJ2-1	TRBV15	TGTGCCACCAGCAGAGATGATGCGACTCACAATGAGCAGTTCTTC	CATSRDDATHNEQFF
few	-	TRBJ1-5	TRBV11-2	TGTGCCAGCAGCTTAGATGGCTTGATCAATCAGCCCCAGCATTTT	CASSLDGLINQPQHF
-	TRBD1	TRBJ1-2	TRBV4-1	TGCGCCAGCAGCCAAGACCTAACGGGACAGGGGGCTGGCTACACCTTC	CASSQDLTGQGAGYTF
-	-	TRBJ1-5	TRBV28	TGTGCCAGCAGGGCTTTTTGGGGCAATCAGCCCCAGCATTTT	CASRAFWGNQPQHF
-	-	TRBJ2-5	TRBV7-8	TGTGCCAGCAGCTTAGCGTCTCCTCCGGAGACCCAGTACTTC	CASSLASPPETQYF
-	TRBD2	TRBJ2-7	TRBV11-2	TGTGCCAGCAGCTTCCCGTACCTGCGGGAGTCCTACGAGCAGTACTTC	CASSFPYLRESYEQYF
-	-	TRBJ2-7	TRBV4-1	TGCGCCAGCAGCCAGTTGGGGGGATCCACCAATTCCTACGAGCAGTACTTC	CASSQLGGSTNSYEQYF